This T cell receptor (beta chain) was identified in a study of T-cell reconstitution after alpha-beta-depleted transplantation in children. Unique molecular identifiers tagged the TCRbeta library. Each CDR3 protein gets one entry after TCRdb re-called the PCR reads with MiXCR. Of roughly 180,000 distinct CDR3 sequences in the sample, 8.5% to 14% were seen once. This clonotype was found many times. The target antigen is unknown. Study-wide points: T-cell counts and diversity at one year post-transplant came mainly from newly produced T cells. Surviving recipient cells, namely T cells and thymic progenitors, were the source of high day-60 TCRbeta diversity in some patients.

The receptor comes from a boy aged 2 to 10 with acute myeloid leukemia, due to receive a stem cell transplant. Sequenced material: PBMCs, taken before TCRalphabeta/CD19-depleted stem cell transplant.

The CDR3 loop reads CSASLGIAYEQYF. The CDR3 coding sequence is TGCAGTGCTAGTCTGGGGATCGCCTACGAGCAGTACTTC. The chain couples TRBV20-1 to TRBJ2-7, with D unresolved. The CDR3 is 13 residues long. CDR1 DFQATT and CDR2 SNEGSKA come from the germline V gene (reference sequence). Trimming left V 3 bases short and J 2 bases short, with 11 bases between.